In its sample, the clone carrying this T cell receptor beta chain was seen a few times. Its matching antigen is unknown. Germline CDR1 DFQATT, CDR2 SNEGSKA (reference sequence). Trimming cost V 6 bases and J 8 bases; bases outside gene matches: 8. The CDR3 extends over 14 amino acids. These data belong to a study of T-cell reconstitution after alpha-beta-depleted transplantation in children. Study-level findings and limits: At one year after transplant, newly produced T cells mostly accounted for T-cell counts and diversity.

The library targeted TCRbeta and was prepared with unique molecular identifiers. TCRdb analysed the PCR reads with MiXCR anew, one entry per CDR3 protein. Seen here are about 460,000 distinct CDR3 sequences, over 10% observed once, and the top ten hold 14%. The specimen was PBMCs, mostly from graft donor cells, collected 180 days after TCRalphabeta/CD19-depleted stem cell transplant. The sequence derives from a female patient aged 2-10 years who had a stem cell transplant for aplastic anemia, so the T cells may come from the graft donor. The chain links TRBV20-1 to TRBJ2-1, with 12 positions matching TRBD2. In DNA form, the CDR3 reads TGCAGTGCAAGGACTAGCGGGAAGGGTCATGAGCAGTTCTTC. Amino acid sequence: CSARTSGKGHEQFF.